The 16 T cell receptor beta chains in this list originate from one sample, sequenced in a study of blood T cells in healthy people across ages. Then a second PCR, running about 6 to 12 cycles, was carried out with a sample-barcoded 5' primer and a J-beta primer mix. TCRdb recomputed calls from the 5' RACE reads with MiXCR, one row per CDR3 protein. The sample holds over 1.5 million distinct CDR3 sequences, about 50% seen once. The sample taken for sequencing was blood. These receptors all come from a woman in her thirties or forties in good health.

This chain joins TRBV28 and TRBJ2-4, with TRBD1 matching 11 bases. The CDR3 spans 18 residues. Germline V gene sequence: CDR1 MDHEN, CDR2 SYDVKM. The V and J ends lost 3 bases and 2 bases, in that order; junction bases with no gene match: 9. Written as DNA, the CDR3 is TGTGCCAGCAGTTTGGAACCGGGACAGGGGGTGACCAAAAACATTCAGTACTTC. Encoded protein: CASSLEPGQGVTKNIQYF.

The chain couples TRBV6-2 or TRBV6-3 to TRBJ2-3; 8 bases agree with TRBD1. Germline V lookup: CDR1 MNHEY, CDR2 SVGEGT. Trimming at V came to 6 bases and at J to 7 bases, leaving 9 bases not matched to a gene. This CDR3 is 14 amino acids long. CDR3 amino acids: CASRGQGNANTQYF. DNA of the CDR3: TGTGCCAGCAGAGGACAGGGAAACGCAAATACGCAGTATTTT.

This clonotype was observed a handful of times. This sequence joins TRBV6-2 or TRBV6-3 and TRBJ2-1; 7 bases are shared with TRBD1. The CDR3 contains 12 residues. Trimming cost V 5 bases and J 12 bases; bases outside gene matches: 7. In germline, CDR1 is MNHEY, CDR2 SVGEGT. The CDR3 reads CASSRQGSWQFF. CDR3 DNA sequence: TGTGCCAGCAGTCGACAGGGAAGTTGGCAGTTCTTC.

The gene calls are TRBV29-1 and TRBJ2-5; D is perhaps TRBD1 or TRBD2 (5 bases each). CDR1 and CDR2 (germline): SQVTM, ANQGSEA. Deletions cut 8 bases from V and 5 bases from J, with 18 bases between. The CDR3 is 13 amino acids. The CDR3 reads CSIRDRLGETQYF. The DNA for the CDR3 is TGCAGCATCAGGGACCGATTAGGGGAGACCCAGTACTTC.

The rearrangement uses TRBV4-3 and TRBJ1-2; D may be TRBD1 (6 bases). This CDR3 comprises 15 residues. Germline CDR1 LGHNA, CDR2 YSLEER. V was trimmed by 4 bases and J by 0 bases, leaving 12 bases between them. DNA for the CDR3: TGCGCCAGCAGCCCCGGACAGATGCCTAACTATGGCTACACCTTC. Translated: CASSPGQMPNYGYTF.

The rearrangement joins TRBV6-2 or TRBV6-3 to TRBJ2-1; weak D call: TRBD1 (6 bases). This CDR3 is built from 12 residues. V was trimmed by 5 bases and J by 9 bases, leaving 11 bases between them. From germline, CDR1 is MNHEY and CDR2 SVGEGT. CDR3 coding DNA: TGTGCCAGCAGTCCCCAGGGGATTGAGCAGTTCTTC. This sequence encodes CASSPQGIEQFF.

The rearrangement links TRBV6-5 to TRBJ1-2, with 8 bases fitting TRBD1. Germline V CDR1 and CDR2: MNHEY, SVGAGI. Trimming took 8 bases from V and 3 from J; bases not matched to a gene: 8. The CDR3 is 14 amino acids. The CDR3 coding sequence is TGTGCCAGCTGCCATATACAGGGGGACTATGGCTACACCTTC. It translates to CASCHIQGDYGYTF.

This clonotype was seen a few times. The CDR3 protein is CASSPLSPGTPGYTF. In DNA, the CDR3 is TGTGCCAGCAGCCCCCTCTCCCCGGGGACTCCTGGCTACACCTTC. The rearrangement uses TRBV7-9 and TRBJ1-2; maybe TRBD1 (5 bases). Per germline, CDR1 SEHNR and CDR2 FQNEAQ (reference sequence). CDR3 length: 15 amino acids. Trimming removed 5 bases at V and 7 bases at J, with 20 bases between.

The chain couples TRBV11-1 to TRBJ2-3; a weak D match, TRBD1 (7 bases). The germline V and J ends were trimmed by 1 base and 4 bases, with 27 bases remaining between them. CDR1 is SGHAT, CDR2 FQDESV, per germline (reference sequence). This CDR3 is built from 20 residues. This chain's CDR3 is CASSLDNGTVPISSADTQYF. DNA of the CDR3: TGTGCCAGCAGCTTAGATAATGGGACAGTCCCTATTTCTAGCGCAGATACGCAGTATTTT.

The V gene is TRBV18, the J gene TRBJ1-4, with TRBD1 as a possible D gene (6 bases). The germline V and J ends were trimmed by 4 bases and 8 bases, with 20 bases remaining between them. The CDR3 contains 16 residues. Germline V CDR1 and CDR2: KGHSH, LQKENI. Here the CDR3 reads CASSLSYRDTGEKLFF. The CDR3 DNA sequence: TGTGCCAGCTCACTTTCCTACCGGGACACTGGGGAAAAACTGTTTTTT.

V usage is TRBV15 and J usage is TRBJ1-2; D not resolved. Trimming left V 1 base short and J 6 bases short, with 9 bases between. This CDR3 has 13 residues. CDR1 and CDR2 (germline): LNHNV, YYDKDF (reference sequence). The CDR3 loop reads CATSRGERDGYTF. CDR3 bases: TGTGCCACCAGCAGAGGGGAGCGAGATGGCTACACCTTC.

The sample holds many counts of this clonotype. This chain uses TRBV28 with TRBJ1-2, with 8 bases fitting TRBD1. CDR3 size: 12 residues. Per germline, CDR1 MDHEN and CDR2 SYDVKM. The junction had 3 bases not matched to a gene; V was cut back by 5 bases and J by 7 bases. This chain's CDR3 is CASSQGAGGYTF. DNA of the CDR3: TGTGCCAGCAGTCAGGGGGCGGGTGGCTACACCTTC.

The gene calls are TRBV12-3 or TRBV12-4 and TRBJ2-6; perhaps TRBD1 as D (6 bases). V was pared by 7 bases and J by 0 bases, with 19 bases between. The CDR3 has 18 amino acids. The CDR3 here is CASNPRTDRDSGANVLTF. CDR3 nucleotides: TGTGCCAGCAATCCGAGGACAGATAGAGACTCTGGGGCCAACGTCCTGACTTTC.

This clonotype was recorded a few times. The chain has TRBV6-5 and TRBJ2-5; 7 bases line up with TRBD1. CDR1 and CDR2 from the germline V gene are MNHEY and SVGAGI. The trim removed 0 bases at V and 5 bases at J, leaving 15 bases unmatched. The CDR3 has 18 residues. The DNA of the CDR3 is TGTGCCAGCAGTTACTCGATGTTGGCAGGGGGACCAGGGGAGACCCAGTACTTC. Translation: CASSYSMLAGGPGETQYF.

This rearrangement joins TRBV6-5 to TRBJ2-7, with 10 bases matching TRBD1. There are 13 residues in the CDR3. Germline CDR1 and CDR2: MNHEY and SVGAGI. Losses at the gene ends were 7 bases for V and 10 bases for J; bases not matched to a gene: 10. This CDR3 is CASNRPGQGIQYF. The CDR3 DNA reads as TGTGCCAGCAATAGACCGGGACAGGGGATTCAGTACTTC.

This clonotype was observed a few times. The gene calls are TRBV6-5 and TRBJ1-2; weak D call: TRBD1 (5 bases). This CDR3 is 14 amino acids long. Germline V gene lookup returns CDR1 MNHEY and CDR2 SVGAGI. The V end lost 6 bases, the J end lost 4 bases, and 15 bases lay between the germline ends. The DNA of the CDR3 is TGTGCCAGCAGCTCCCCGGGACGGAGCTATGGCTACACCTTC. This codes for CASSSPGRSYGYTF.